This entry lists 14 T cell receptor beta chains sequenced from one sample in a study of neoadjuvant anti-PD-1 for oral cavity cancer. Sequenced by immunoSEQ multiplex PCR; TCRdb stores in-frame clones only, minus some. The sample holds 14,000 or so clones; 71% are singletons and the top ten take almost 3%. Time point described: after neoadjuvant nivolumab, at surgical resection. The sample was PBMCs, taken after nivolumab (anti-PD-1) treatment. The receptors derive from a person aged 35-80 years with oral cavity squamous cell carcinoma.

This rearrangement joins TRBV6-5 to TRBJ1-2, with TRBD1 identical over 7 bases. The CDR3 length is 13 residues. Germline loops: CDR1 MNHEY, CDR2 SVGAGI. Losses at the gene ends were 6 bases for V and 4 bases for J; bases not matched to a gene: 5. The DNA for the CDR3 is TGTGCCAGCAGCCGGGGACAGATCTATGGCTACACCTTC. Its translation: CASSRGQIYGYTF.

J is TRBJ2-7 and V is TRBV12-5, with TRBD1 matching 9 bases. Losses at the gene ends were 7 bases for V and 3 bases for J; bases not matched to a gene: 16. The CDR3 spans 17 residues. CDR1 is LGHNT, CDR2 FRNRAP, per germline. CDR3 nucleotide sequence: TGTGCTAGTGCCCCGAATATCCCGGGACAGGGCCGCTACGAGCAGTACTTC. Translation gives CASAPNIPGQGRYEQYF.

V gene TRBV5-1 combines with J gene TRBJ2-7, with unresolved D. V lost 0 bases and J 2 bases, leaving 12 bases between the germline ends. The CDR3 is 15 amino acids. The germline gives CDR1 SGHRS, CDR2 YFSETQ. CDR3 loop: CASSLVGITTYEQYF. The DNA for the CDR3 is TGCGCCAGCAGCTTGGTGGGGATTACTACCTACGAGCAGTACTTC.

DNA for the CDR3: TGTGCCAGTAGTAACCGGCCCGCGGAGACCCAGTACTTC. This codes for CASSNRPAETQYF. This chain links TRBV19 with TRBJ2-5; D is unclear. The V and J ends lost 4 bases and 5 bases respectively, with 11 bases between them. The CDR3 is 13 amino acids. Germline assignment: CDR1 LNHDA and CDR2 SQIVND (reference sequence).

This clone was seen a handful of times. The genes are TRBV7-9 and TRBJ1-3, with 7 bases matching TRBD1. This CDR3 spans 14 amino acids. Trimming at V came to 5 bases and at J to 3 bases, leaving 4 bases not matched to a gene. The germline V gene has CDR1 SEHNR and CDR2 FQNEAQ (reference sequence). CDR3 loop: CASSRDSFGNTIYF. For the CDR3, the DNA is TGTGCCAGCAGCCGGGACAGTTTTGGAAACACCATATATTTT.

The rearrangement links TRBV11-2 to TRBJ2-5; D not certain. The CDR3 length is 12 residues. Germline values: CDR1 SGHAT, CDR2 FQNNGV. Trimming took 5 bases from V and 5 from J, leaving 9 bases between them. CDR3 DNA: TGTGCCAGCAGCCCTCAGAGGGAGACCCAGTACTTC. This translates into CASSPQRETQYF.

The chain carries TRBV30 and TRBJ1-5; 9 bases are shared with TRBD1. V lost 5 bases, J lost 0 bases, and 8 bases stayed unmatched. CDR1 GTSNPN and CDR2 SVGIG come from the germline V gene (reference sequence). The CDR3 length is 16 residues. The CDR3 reads CAWQRDRASSNQPQHF. DNA of the CDR3: TGTGCCTGGCAAAGGGACAGGGCTTCTAGCAATCAGCCCCAGCATTTT.

This clone was seen a handful of times. The rearrangement links TRBV9 to TRBJ2-2; 9 positions agree with TRBD2. CDR1 and CDR2 from the germline V gene are SGDLS and YYNGEE. This CDR3 spans 15 amino acids. The trim removed 2 bases at V and 5 bases at J, leaving 4 bases unmatched. CDR3 amino acids: CASSVAGGSTGELFF. CDR3 sequence (DNA): TGTGCCAGCAGCGTGGCGGGAGGGTCAACCGGGGAGCTGTTTTTT.

The chain is built from TRBV14 and TRBJ1-1; D is undetermined. Germline V gene lookup returns CDR1 SGHDN and CDR2 FVKESK. The CDR3 has 13 residues. Between the trimmed V and J ends, which lost 0 bases and 6 bases, there was a span of 8 bases. CDR3 bases: TGTGCCAGCAGCCAAGATTGGCGGCCTGAAGCTTTCTTT. It encodes CASSQDWRPEAFF. The complete variable domain, with remaining parts taken from reference TRBV14 and TRBJ1-1, reads EAGVTQFPSHSVIEKGQTVTLRCDPISGHDNLYWYRRVMGKEIKFLLHFVKESKQDESGMPNNRFLAERTGGTYSTLKVQPAELEDSGVYFCASSQDWRPEAFFGQGTRLTVV.

This chain joins TRBV28 and TRBJ1-2; D remains unclear. The CDR3 extends over 14 amino acids. Germline-derived CDR1 and CDR2 are MDHEN and SYDVKM. V lost 5 bases, J lost 0 bases, and 10 bases lay in between. The CDR3 reads CASSPLRANYGYTF. The CDR3 DNA follows: TGTGCCAGCAGTCCCCTGAGAGCTAACTATGGCTACACCTTC.

V usage is TRBV9 and J usage is TRBJ1-4, with a possible D match to TRBD1 (6 bases). Trimming shortened V by 0 bases and J by 10 bases, and 10 bases separated the two germline ends. The CDR3 loop spans 13 amino acids. Germline lookup yields CDR1 SGDLS and CDR2 YYNGEE. CDR3 DNA sequence: TGTGCCAGCAGCGTAGAACAGGGAGGAAAACTGTTTTTT. It translates to CASSVEQGGKLFF.

A few counts support this clone. The gene calls are TRBV5-1 and TRBJ2-5, with TRBD2 identical over 9 bases. V was clipped by 4 bases and J by 2 bases; unmatched bases: 9. The CDR3 extends over 16 amino acids. Germline assignment: CDR1 SGHRS and CDR2 YFSETQ. The CDR3 region has the DNA TGCGCCAGCAGCGACTGGGGAGCGGGGGGACAAGAGACCCAGTACTTC. It is translated as CASSDWGAGGQETQYF. The full variable domain, completed using reference TRBV5-1 and TRBJ2-5, is KAGVTQTPRYLIKTRGQQVTLSCSPISGHRSVSWYQQTPGQGLQFLFEYFSETQRNKGNFPGRFSGRQFSNSRSEMNVSTLELGDSALYLCASSDWGAGGQETQYFGPGTRLLVL.

This sequence joins TRBV7-9 and TRBJ2-7; TRBD2 aligns across 7 bases. Per germline, CDR1 SEHNR and CDR2 FQNEAQ (reference sequence). The CDR3 extends over 14 amino acids. V was pared by 7 bases and J by 3 bases, with 9 bases of the junction left unmatched. The CDR3 nucleotides are TGTGCCAGCACCCCCTCGGCGGGAGTCTACGAGCAGTACTTC. Residues: CASTPSAGVYEQYF.

The CDR3 loop is CASSLVAGDAVGANVLTF. CDR3 coding DNA: TGTGCCAGCAGTTTAGTTGCGGGAGACGCGGTCGGGGCCAACGTCCTGACTTTC. The V gene is TRBV28, the J gene TRBJ2-6; TRBD2 matches 7 bases. Trimming at V came to 2 bases and at J to 4 bases, leaving 11 bases not matched to a gene. Germline CDR1 is MDHEN and CDR2 is SYDVKM. The CDR3 totals 18 residues.